The 8 T cell receptor beta chains in this list originate from one sample, sequenced in a study of patients and donors after allogeneic stem cell transplantation. TCRdb analysed the RT-PCR reads with MiXCR anew, one entry per CDR3 protein. The sample contains some 200,000 distinct CDR3 sequences, roughly 40% of which appear only once. Sequenced: blood, either unsorted or a sorted T cell fraction (not recorded which). All receptors come from a human donor who was either an allogeneic HSCT recipient or a stem cell or donor lymphocyte infusion donor (not recorded which). It is not recorded whose cells these are; they may come from a transplant donor.

This chain links TRBV19 with TRBJ2-6; the D is unclear. CDR3 length equals 15 residues. The germline gives CDR1 LNHDA, CDR2 SQIVND (reference sequence). Trimming pared 10 bases from V and 7 bases from J, leaving 20 bases between. The CDR3 loop reads CAIIDPLKGANVLTF. The CDR3 nucleotides are TGTGCCATTATAGACCCCCTCAAGGGAGCCAACGTCCTGACTTTC.

The V call is TRBV11-1, the J call TRBJ2-1; weak D call: TRBD2 (5 bases). Germline CDR1 reads SGHAT; CDR2 reads FQDESV (reference sequence). V was shortened by 2 bases and J by 2 bases, with 13 bases between the two germline ends. CDR3 length: 16 amino acids. The CDR3 DNA reads TGTGCCAGCAGCTTACATGACTATTCGACCTACAATGAGCAGTTCTTC. This gives the protein CASSLHDYSTYNEQFF.

This chain connects TRBV27 to TRBJ2-7, with D hard to call. The V gene's germline CDR1 is MNHEY and CDR2 SMNVEV (reference sequence). The CDR3 contains 13 residues. V was cut by 1 base and J by 4 bases, with 8 bases left in between. The DNA of the CDR3 is TGTGCCAGCAGTTTATTTTGTATATACGAGCAGTACTTC. Its protein is CASSLFCIYEQYF.

A single count supports this clonotype. The J gene is TRBJ1-5, the V gene TRBV12-3 or TRBV12-4; 12 bases map to TRBD1. Germline trimming cut 1 base from V and 6 bases from J; bases unmatched to any gene: 4. The CDR3 has 16 amino acids. CDR3 DNA sequence: TGTGCCAGCAGTTTAGTAGGGACAGGGGGCTCTCAGCCCCAGCATTTT. It specifies CASSLVGTGGSQPQHF.

The chain uses TRBV7-9 and TRBJ2-3; unclear D gene. CDR1 and CDR2 from the germline V gene are SEHNR and FQNEAQ (reference sequence). The CDR3 extends over 14 amino acids. Trimming cost V 3 bases and J 2 bases, with 9 bases left between them. The CDR3 DNA reads TGTGCCAGCAGCTTTGATAGGATCACAGATACGCAGTATTTT. The encoded protein is CASSFDRITDTQYF. The full variable domain, its missing parts supplied by reference TRBV7-9 and TRBJ2-3, is DTGVSQNPRHKITKRGQNVTFRCDPISEHNRLYWYRQTLGQGPEFLTYFQNEAQLEKSRLLSDRFSAERPKGSFSTLEIQRTEQGDSAMYLCASSFDRITDTQYFGPGTRLTVL.

The rearrangement joins TRBV12-3 or TRBV12-4 to TRBJ1-6; D perhaps matches TRBD1 (6 bases). The CDR3 spans 16 residues. V shed 6 bases and J shed 7 bases, with 19 bases lying between them. The CDR3 here is CASRGTTGSSNSPLHF. The CDR3 bases are TGTGCCAGCAGAGGCACCACAGGGTCAAGCAATTCACCCCTCCACTTT.

The V gene is TRBV3-1, the J gene TRBJ1-2; 7 bases fit TRBD1. With 2 bases clipped from V and 1 base from J, the junction kept 16 bases outside the gene matches. The CDR3 totals 19 residues. CDR1 LGHDT and CDR2 YNNKEL come from the germline V gene (reference sequence). CDR3 loop: CASSQFRTRGQGHNYGYTF. In nucleotides, the CDR3 is TGTGCCAGCAGCCAATTCCGGACGAGGGGGCAGGGACATAACTATGGCTACACCTTC.

The chain couples TRBV12-3 or TRBV12-4 to TRBJ2-5; TRBD1 matches 7 bases. Trimming removed 5 bases from V and 0 bases from J; junction bases left unmatched: 9. The CDR3 extends over 16 amino acids. The CDR3: CASSRTGALYQETQYF. CDR3 DNA: TGTGCCAGCAGTCGTACAGGGGCTTTGTACCAAGAGACCCAGTACTTC.